This T cell receptor (beta chain) derives from a study of T cells in Graves' hyperthyroidism and ophthalmopathy. This CDR3 comprises 14 residues. Trimming pared 3 bases from V and 2 bases from J, leaving 7 bases between. This clonotype was observed many times. Those patients with uncontrolled infection, other autoimmune disease, pregnancy or lactation were excluded. The TCR beta CDR3 regions underwent amplification using RNA transcripts as the source. The HTBI primer set was used in a first-round RT-PCR of the TCR CDR3. TCRdb re-derived calls from the multiplex PCR reads in MiXCR, one entry per CDR3 protein. This sample has over 650,000 distinct CDR3 sequences, with 16% found just once.

V is TRBV12-3 or TRBV12-4 and J is TRBJ1-4; no definite D call. The clonotype originates from a man between 18 and 29 years old with Graves' hyperthyroidism. The material sequenced was blood. The CDR3 here is CASSFLGTNEKLFF. CDR3 bases: TGTGCCAGCAGTTTCCTCGGGACTAATGAAAAACTGTTTTTT.